These 27 T cell receptor beta chains came from one sample sequenced in a study of blood T cell repertoires in COVID-19. The method was immunoSEQ multiplex PCR; TCRdb's version includes in-frame clones alone and lacks a portion of them. Of about 180,000 clones in the sample, 85% to 90% were seen once. The sample comprised peripheral blood. The source of these receptors is a woman aged 30 to 39 with active or convalescent COVID-19.

The chain uses TRBV15 and TRBJ2-3; D gene uncertain. The CDR3 is 18 amino acids. Trimming cost V 0 bases and J 0 bases, with 16 bases left between them. CDR1 LNHNV and CDR2 YYDKDF come from the germline V gene (reference sequence). The DNA of the CDR3 is TGTGCCACCAGCAGAGATAAGGCGCTAGGCGAAAGCACAGATACGCAGTATTTT. Encoded protein: CATSRDKALGESTDTQYF.

The chain joins TRBV9 to TRBJ1-1; D unclear. The CDR3 has 13 amino acids. Germline V lookup: CDR1 SGDLS, CDR2 YYNGEE. With 2 bases removed from V and 1 base from J, the gap between germline ends came to 6 bases. The CDR3 region is CASSVSSNTEAFF. CDR3 nucleotides: TGTGCCAGCAGCGTCTCGTCGAACACTGAAGCTTTCTTT.

The genes are TRBV29-1 and TRBJ2-7; 10 nucleotides agree with TRBD2. The CDR3 loop spans 14 amino acids. CDR1 and CDR2 (germline): SQVTM, ANQGSEA. The ends lost 4 bases at V and 2 bases at J; junction bases unmatched: 5. DNA for the CDR3: TGCAGCGTTGGTGGGACTAGCGTAACCTACGAGCAGTACTTC. Its protein is CSVGGTSVTYEQYF.

The V and J genes are TRBV10-1 and TRBJ1-4; D not resolved. Germline CDR1 WNHNN, CDR2 SYGVQD (reference sequence). V was clipped by 3 bases and J by 0 bases, with 5 bases between them. The CDR3 loop spans 14 amino acids. The CDR3 is CASSDSATNEKLFF. CDR3 nucleotide sequence: TGCGCCAGCAGTGACAGCGCAACTAATGAAAAACTGTTTTTT.

The chain couples TRBV11-2 to TRBJ2-1, with D possibly being TRBD2 (6 bases). Germline V gene sequence: CDR1 SGHAT, CDR2 FQNNGV. The CDR3 runs to 14 residues. Deletions cut 8 bases from V and 2 bases from J, with 13 bases between. CDR3 bases: TGTGCCAGCGGAGGGCGGGCCACCTACAATGAGCAGTTCTTC. Translating it yields CASGGRATYNEQFF.

The chain is built from TRBV2 and TRBJ2-1; 8 bases are shared with TRBD2. Germline-derived CDR1 and CDR2 are SNHLY and FYNNEI. The CDR3 spans 13 residues. V lost 8 bases and J lost 9; bases outside the gene matches: 9. The CDR3 loop is CASLATRGGEQFF. CDR3 DNA: TGTGCCAGCTTGGCGACTCGGGGGGGTGAGCAGTTCTTC.

This sequence joins TRBV9 and TRBJ2-5, with D maybe TRBD2 (6 bases). The V end lost 0 bases, the J end lost 5 bases, and 14 bases lay between the germline ends. The CDR3 contains 15 residues. Germline assignment: CDR1 SGDLS and CDR2 YYNGEE. This chain's CDR3 is CASSVAPGSGETQYF. The CDR3 nucleotides are TGTGCCAGCAGCGTAGCTCCCGGGAGTGGGGAGACCCAGTACTTC.

The V gene is TRBV6-1, the J gene TRBJ2-2; a possible D gene is TRBD2 (6 bases). The V gene lost 3 bases and the J gene lost 7 bases, with 15 bases spanning the gap. CDR3 size: 15 residues. Germline CDR1 is MNHNS and CDR2 is SASEGT. CDR3 coding DNA: TGTGCCAGCAGTGAGGAGGCCGGGGGAGGCGGGGAGCTGTTTTTT. Its translation: CASSEEAGGGGELFF.

The rearrangement links TRBV5-5 to TRBJ1-2, with TRBD1 identical over 9 bases. This CDR3 is built from 14 residues. The ends lost 2 bases at V and 6 bases at J; junction bases unmatched: 5. Germline CDR1 reads SGHKS; CDR2 reads YYEKEE (reference sequence). CDR3 in DNA: TGTGCCAGCAGCTTAGTGACAGGGGGGCATGGCTACACCTTC. Encoded protein: CASSLVTGGHGYTF.

J is TRBJ2-4 and V is TRBV3-1 (or the pseudogene TRBV3-2), with a weak D call TRBD2 (6 bases). The ends were cut back, 3 bases at V and 8 bases at J, with 8 bases in the middle. The CDR3 consists of 12 residues. Germline values: CDR1 LGHDT, CDR2 YNNKEL (reference sequence). CDR3 loop: CASSHPGDIQYF. The CDR3 region has the DNA TGTGCCAGCAGCCACCCGGGAGACATTCAGTACTTC.

The chain links TRBV15 to TRBJ2-5; D is possibly TRBD1 (5 bases). CDR3 length: 16 residues. Per the germline V gene, CDR1 is LNHNV and CDR2 is YYDKDF (reference sequence). Trimming shortened V by 3 bases and J by 6 bases, and 20 bases separated the two germline ends. This CDR3 reads CATSRQTGQGRQTQYF. The CDR3 region has the DNA TGTGCCACCAGCAGGCAAACAGGCCAGGGTCGACAGACCCAGTACTTC. Supplemented by reference TRBV15 and TRBJ2-5, the full variable domain reads DAMVIQNPRYQVTQFGKPVTLSCSQTLNHNVMYWYQQKSSQAPKLLFHYYDKDFNNEADTPDNFQSRRPNTSFCFLDIRSPGLGDTAMYLCATSRQTGQGRQTQYFGPGTRLLVL.

V gene TRBV5-1 combines with J gene TRBJ2-7; 7 positions agree with TRBD1. CDR1 SGHRS and CDR2 YFSETQ come from the germline V gene. J lost 5 bases, V lost 1 base, and 9 bases had no gene match. The CDR3 length is 15 residues. The CDR3 DNA follows: TGCGCCAGCAGCTTGTCGCTGGGACAGTCTAACGAGCAGTACTTC. As protein: CASSLSLGQSNEQYF.

The chain joins TRBV30 to TRBJ1-4, with TRBD1 as a possible D gene (5 bases). The CDR3 contains 13 residues. Germline V gene sequence: CDR1 GTSNPN, CDR2 SVGIG (reference sequence). The V gene lost 7 bases and the J gene lost 3 bases, with 12 bases spanning the gap. The DNA for the CDR3 is TGTGCCTCGGGAGCAGGGTCTAATGAAAAACTGTTTTTT. Amino acid sequence: CASGAGSNEKLFF.

This clone was seen a handful of times. The V call is TRBV15, the J call TRBJ1-4; possible D gene TRBD1, 5 bases. Germline assignment: CDR1 LNHNV and CDR2 YYDKDF (reference sequence). V lost 7 bases, J lost 8 bases, and 11 bases lay in between. This CDR3 has 12 residues. The chain's CDR3 is CATTLRGEKLFF. In DNA form, the CDR3 reads TGTGCCACCACTCTCCGGGGGGAAAAACTGTTTTTT.

The chain employs TRBV10-2 and TRBJ2-1, with a possible D match to TRBD2 (5 bases). The germline V gene has CDR1 WSHSY and CDR2 SAAADI. V lost 4 bases to trimming and J lost 6 bases, with 10 bases between them. This CDR3 is 13 amino acids long. CDR3 protein: CASSVGGGNEQFF. The CDR3 DNA reads as TGCGCCAGCAGTGTTGGAGGAGGCAATGAGCAGTTCTTC.

The rearrangement links TRBV10-1 to TRBJ2-1, with D possibly TRBD2 on 6 matching bases. V was trimmed by 3 bases and J by 9 bases, leaving 18 bases between them. The CDR3 has 15 amino acids. Germline V gene lookup returns CDR1 WNHNN and CDR2 SYGVQD (reference sequence). CDR3 coding DNA: TGCGCCAGCAGTGAAAGCTCACGGGCGGAGGGTGAGCAGTTCTTC. Protein: CASSESSRAEGEQFF.

The gene calls are TRBV18 and TRBJ1-2; 8 bases map to TRBD1. The CDR3 consists of 16 residues. Germline V gene lookup returns CDR1 KGHSH and CDR2 LQKENI. The V and J ends lost 2 bases and 6 bases, in that order; junction bases with no gene match: 11. Written as DNA, the CDR3 is TGTGCCAGCTCACCAACGACAGGGGTCTCAACGGATGGCTACACCTTC. Its translation is CASSPTTGVSTDGYTF.

Turning to this clone: The germline gene is not matched at one end of the junction; a read error may be the cause. The gene calls are TRBV27 and TRBJ1-4; weak D call: TRBD1 (6 bases). This CDR3 region has 13 residues. Per the germline V gene, CDR1 is MNHEY and CDR2 is SMNVEV (reference sequence). The CDR3 region is CASSLSPTGQQNF. In DNA, the CDR3 is TGTGCCAGCAGTTTATCACCAACAGGACAGCAGAATTTT.

This chain uses TRBV2 with TRBJ1-2; maybe TRBD1 (5 bases). Germline lookup yields CDR1 SNHLY and CDR2 FYNNEI. The CDR3 runs to 11 residues. V lost 1 base and J lost 8, with 5 bases in between. CDR3 protein: CASSEGGGYTF. DNA of the CDR3: TGTGCCAGCAGTGAAGGGGGCGGCTACACCTTC.

This chain uses TRBV10-1 with TRBJ2-5; possible D gene TRBD2, 5 bases. This CDR3 spans 13 amino acids. CDR1 WNHNN and CDR2 SYGVQD come from the germline V gene (reference sequence). V lost 3 bases and J lost 3, with 8 bases in between. The CDR3 protein is CASSDGLKETQYF. The CDR3 bases are TGCGCCAGCAGTGACGGACTGAAAGAGACCCAGTACTTC.

On this clone itself: The sample carries other DNA sequences with the same CDR3. This chain's CDR3 is CASSSGLAGYNEQFF. In DNA, the CDR3 is TGTGCCAGCAGTTCGGGACTAGCGGGTTACAATGAGCAGTTCTTC. The rearrangement joins TRBV27 to TRBJ2-1; 12 nucleotides agree with TRBD2. The length of the CDR3 is 15 residues. The V gene's germline CDR1 is MNHEY and CDR2 SMNVEV (reference sequence). Germline trimming cut 4 bases from V and 4 bases from J; bases unmatched to any gene: 2.

A few counts support this clone. The J gene is TRBJ2-2, the V gene TRBV7-2; TRBD1 matches 8 bases. This CDR3 has 15 amino acids. Germline trimming cut 5 bases from V and 3 bases from J; bases unmatched to any gene: 5. Germline V gives CDR1 SGHTA, CDR2 FQGNSA. The CDR3 region is CASSPTGGDTGELFF. In DNA, the CDR3 is TGTGCCAGCAGCCCTACAGGGGGTGACACCGGGGAGCTGTTTTTT.

V usage is TRBV9 and J usage is TRBJ2-7, with D tentatively TRBD1 (5 bases). Germline-derived CDR1 and CDR2 are SGDLS and YYNGEE. The CDR3 runs 12 residues. V lost 7 bases and J lost 0, with 8 bases in between. The CDR3 is CASGASSYEQYF. DNA for the CDR3: TGTGCCAGCGGGGCCTCCTCCTACGAGCAGTACTTC.

This chain uses TRBV18 with TRBJ1-2; D is unresolved. CDR3 size: 13 residues. The V gene's germline CDR1 is KGHSH and CDR2 LQKENI. Trimming took off 2 bases at V and 8 bases at J, with 12 bases between the two ends. The CDR3 nucleotides are TGTGCCAGCTCACCAGACCGGGAGTGGGGCTACACCTTC. The encoded protein is CASSPDREWGYTF.

The V call is TRBV11-2, the J call TRBJ1-6, with 7 bases aligning to TRBD1. After removal of 1 base from V and 7 bases from J, the junction contained 4 bases not matched to a gene. The CDR3 totals 15 residues. Per the germline V gene, CDR1 is SGHAT and CDR2 is FQNNGV. This CDR3 reads CASSLVVTGNSPLHF. CDR3 nucleotides: TGTGCCAGCAGCTTAGTGGTGACAGGGAATTCACCCCTCCACTTT.

This chain uses TRBV6-5 with TRBJ2-3; 9 bases are a match to TRBD1. V was pared by 5 bases and J by 6 bases, with 6 bases of the junction left unmatched. CDR3 length: 14 residues. In germline, CDR1 is MNHEY, CDR2 SVGAGI. DNA for the CDR3: TGTGCCAGCAGTACGGGACAGGGCTGGGATACGCAGTATTTT. Protein product: CASSTGQGWDTQYF.

V gene TRBV11-3 combines with J gene TRBJ2-1; 11 bases match TRBD1. The CDR3 has 16 amino acids. Germline CDR1 reads SGHNT; CDR2 reads YENEEA. The V and J ends lost 4 bases and 5 bases, in that order; junction bases with no gene match: 7. CDR3 DNA: TGTGCCAGCAGCTCGGACGGACAGGGGGCGCACAATGAGCAGTTCTTC. This codes for CASSSDGQGAHNEQFF.